This entry lists 2 T cell receptor beta chains sequenced from one sample in a study of T-cell reconstitution after alpha-beta-depleted transplantation in children. The library targeted TCRbeta and was prepared with unique molecular identifiers. TCRdb processed the PCR reads anew with MiXCR; each CDR3 protein has one entry. Here the sample spans a few hundred thousand distinct CDR3 sequences, about 12% being singletons. This material consisted of PBMCs from the stem cell graft donor, taken from the stem cell graft. The receptors were gathered from a human donor who donated a stem cell graft to a child with combined immunodeficiency.

This clonotype was counted a few times. The V and J genes are TRBV5-1 and TRBJ1-3, with D hard to call. V was clipped by 1 base and J by 4 bases, with 18 bases between them. This CDR3 is built from 17 residues. CDR1 and CDR2 (germline): SGHRS, YFSETQ. CDR3 protein: CASSLSWRAAAGNTIYF. CDR3 bases: TGCGCCAGCAGCTTGAGCTGGCGGGCGGCCGCCGGAAACACCATATATTTT.

The chain uses TRBV5-5 and TRBJ2-6, with a possible D match to TRBD1 (5 bases). Germline V CDR1 and CDR2: SGHKS, YYEKEE (reference sequence). Trimming took off 6 bases at V and 0 bases at J, with 19 bases between the two ends. The CDR3 consists of 18 residues. The CDR3: CASTLGAVWPSGANVLTF. The CDR3, as DNA: TGTGCCAGCACCCTTGGGGCAGTCTGGCCCTCTGGGGCCAACGTCCTGACTTTC.